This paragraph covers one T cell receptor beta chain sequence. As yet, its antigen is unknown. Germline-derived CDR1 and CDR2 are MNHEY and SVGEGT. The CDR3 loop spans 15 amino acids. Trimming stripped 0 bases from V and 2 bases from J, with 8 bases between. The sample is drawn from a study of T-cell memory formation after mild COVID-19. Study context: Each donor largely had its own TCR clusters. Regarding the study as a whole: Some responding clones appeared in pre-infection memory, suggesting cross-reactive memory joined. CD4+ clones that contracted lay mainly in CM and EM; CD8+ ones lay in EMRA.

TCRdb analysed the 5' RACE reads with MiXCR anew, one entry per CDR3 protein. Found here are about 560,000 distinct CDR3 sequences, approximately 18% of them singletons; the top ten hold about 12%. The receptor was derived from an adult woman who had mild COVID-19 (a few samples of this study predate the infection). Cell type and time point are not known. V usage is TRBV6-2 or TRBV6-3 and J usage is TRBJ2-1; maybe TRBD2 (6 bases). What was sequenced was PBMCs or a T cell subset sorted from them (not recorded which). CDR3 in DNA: TGTGCCAGCAGTTACTCGGGGGGAGCCTACAATGAGCAGTTCTTC. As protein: CASSYSGGAYNEQFF.